This T cell receptor beta chain was sequenced during a study of T cell changes during pregnancy in multiple sclerosis. Germline V gene data show CDR1 as SGHNT and CDR2 as YYREEE (reference sequence). The length of the CDR3 is 17 residues. V trimming: 1 base; J trimming: 7 bases; junction bases outside the gene matches: 12. Here immunoSEQ multiplex PCR was the method, and the copy in TCRdb shows in-frame clones only, minus some. The sample shows around 60,000 clones, roughly 95% of them seen only once. The receptor comes from a female donor with multiple sclerosis, enrolled in a pregnancy study. The J gene is TRBJ2-1, the V gene TRBV5-4, with 9 bases matching TRBD2. Source: CD4+ T cells from peripheral blood mononuclear cells, taken before pregnancy. CDR3 sequence reads: CASSLLSAGGPLNEQFF. DNA of the CDR3: TGTGCCAGCAGCTTGCTTTCCGCGGGAGGGCCTTTAAATGAGCAGTTCTTC. Full variable domain (missing parts from reference TRBV5-4 and TRBJ2-1): ETGVTQSPTHLIKTRGQQVTLRCSSQSGHNTVSWYQQALGQGPQFIFQYYREEENGRGNFPPRFSGLQFPNYSSELNVNALELDDSALYLCASSLLSAGGPLNEQFFGPGTRLTVL.